A single sample is the source of the 8 T cell receptor beta chains below, sequenced in a study of OX40 agonist ivuxolimab in advanced cancers. Clones were sequenced by immunoSEQ multiplex PCR, and TCRdb holds only the in-frame ones, with some missing. The sample contains under 65,000 clones, around 93% of which appear only once. This specimen was CD4+ or CD8+ T cells sorted from blood, taken in a trial of the OX40 agonist ivuxolimab. The source of these receptors is an adult with an advanced solid tumor such as melanoma, head and neck, liver or kidney cancer.

As DNA, the CDR3 is TGCGCCAGCAGCCTTGGGCCACCCTACGAGCAGTACTTC. Translating gives CASSLGPPYEQYF. The chain combines TRBV23-1 with TRBJ2-7; D not resolved. TRBV23-1 is sorted into the ORF group, with uncertain function. The V end lost 6 bases, the J end lost 2 bases, and 11 bases lay between the germline ends. This CDR3 is built from 13 residues.

The chain is built from TRBV19 and TRBJ1-5; 7 positions match TRBD1. The V gene's germline CDR1 is LNHDA and CDR2 SQIVND (reference sequence). CDR3 size: 15 residues. Trimming at V came to 4 bases and at J to 6 bases, leaving 9 bases not matched to a gene. The chain's CDR3 is CASSTQQGRAQPQHF. The CDR3 bases are TGTGCCAGTAGTACTCAACAGGGGAGGGCTCAGCCCCAGCATTTT. The full variable domain, in which reference TRBV19 and TRBJ1-5 provide the parts outside the CDR3, is DGGITQSPKYLFRKEGQNVTLSCEQNLNHDAMYWYRQDPGQGLRLIYYSQIVNDFQKGDIAEGYSVSREKKESFPLTVTSAQKNPTAFYLCASSTQQGRAQPQHFGDGTRLSIL.

This sequence joins TRBV18 and TRBJ2-7; the match to TRBD2 covers 8 bases. V gave up 3 bases and J gave up 1 base; unmatched junction bases: 5. CDR3 length: 15 amino acids. From germline, CDR1 is KGHSH and CDR2 LQKENI. As DNA, the CDR3 is TGTGCCAGCTCACCTACTAGCGGCATTTCCTACGAGCAGTACTTC. Translated, it gives CASSPTSGISYEQYF.

J is TRBJ1-4 and V is TRBV4-1; D is perhaps TRBD1 (5 bases). Per the germline V gene, CDR1 is MGHRA and CDR2 is YSYEKL. The V end was cut by 3 bases, the J end by 1 base, with 12 bases between. There are 16 residues in the CDR3. The DNA of the CDR3 is TGCGCCAGCAGCCAGGGACTAGCGGGAACTAATGAAAAACTGTTTTTT. Its translation is CASSQGLAGTNEKLFF.

The chain joins TRBV7-2 to TRBJ1-2; TRBD1 might be the D (6 bases). The germline gives CDR1 SGHTA, CDR2 FQGNSA. The V gene lost 1 base and the J gene lost 8 bases, with 11 bases spanning the gap. CDR3 length: 13 residues. Written as DNA, the CDR3 is TGTGCCAGCAGCTTAGGGGGGGCGCAAGGCTACACCTTC. It codes for CASSLGGAQGYTF.

The genes are TRBV6-6 and TRBJ1-1, with TRBD1 as a possible D gene (6 bases). This CDR3 contains 13 residues. The V and J ends lost 5 bases and 4 bases respectively, with 11 bases between them. Germline loops: CDR1 MNHNY, CDR2 SVGAGI (reference sequence). CDR3 loop: CASSTPTGTEAFF. CDR3 nucleotides: TGTGCCAGCAGTACACCGACAGGCACTGAAGCTTTCTTT.

This clone was recorded once. This chain joins TRBV19 and TRBJ2-5, with TRBD2 identical over 11 bases. Trimming cost V 7 bases and J 4 bases; bases outside gene matches: 5. CDR3 length: 14 residues. From germline, CDR1 is LNHDA and CDR2 SQIVND (reference sequence). Written as DNA, the CDR3 is TGTGCCAGTACCGGTACTAGCGGGAGAGAGACCCAGTACTTC. Residues: CASTGTSGRETQYF.

The chain uses TRBV7-9 and TRBJ2-1, with 12 bases fitting TRBD1. Germline CDR1 is SEHNR and CDR2 is FQNEAQ (reference sequence). The CDR3 contains 17 residues. Trimming took 0 bases from V and 6 from J; bases not matched to a gene: 6. This CDR3 is CASSLALGTGGRNEQFF. The CDR3 DNA reads as TGTGCCAGCAGCTTAGCGTTGGGGACAGGGGGCCGCAATGAGCAGTTCTTC.